This record looks at one T cell receptor (beta chain) sequence and its context. Its antigen target is currently unknown. Library prep was done by 5' RACE. Each TCR library was prepared from 3,000 to 4,500 ng of total RNA. For each sample, cDNA was synthesized in eight separate reactions using SMARTScribe reverse transcriptase. During cDNA synthesis, unique molecular identifiers containing a 6-nucleotide sample barcode were introduced by template switching. TCRalpha and TCRbeta cDNA was amplified by two nested PCRs of approximately 16 and 10 cycles, with bead purification after each PCR. Before amplification, the cDNA was both treated with uracil DNA-glycosylase and purified with the QIAquick PCR purification kit. In the second PCR, Illumina TruSeq-compatible adapters and sample-specific barcodes were added. TapeStation and Qubit were used to check library quality and concentration, and about 5.2 ng of each library went into the pool. Sequencing of pooled libraries was carried out on an Illumina HiSeq2500 single-index Rapid Run using 2 x 100 bp reads and custom sequencing primers. Per the authors' processing: MiGEC version 1.2.6 was used for UMI-based consensus assembly, which corrected PCR and sequencing errors. MiXCR version 2.1.1 handled V(D)J alignment, clonotype assembly and CDR3 extraction. Gene usage, clonotype sharing and MAIT/NKT TCR abundance were normalised by analysing the top 1000, 10 000 and 20 000 clonotypes per sample. After downsampling to 27 000 UMIs, diversity was calculated as the inverse Simpson index using the vegan R package. Statistical testing used paired Mann-Whitney U tests on the discordant twin pairs and applied Benjamini-Hochberg correction for multiple testing. After the reads were reprocessed by TCRdb, one entry was made per CDR3 protein sequence, with no DNA. The V and J calls follow TCRdb's processing rather than the paper's. For this sample, the table gives about 450,000 distinct CDR3 sequences. The ten largest account for roughly 2.2% of the sample.

The germline V gene supplies CDR1 SGHAT and CDR2 FQNNGV. The cysteine opens and the phenylalanine closes a CDR3 of 15 amino acids. No DNA is recorded. From each donor, a 2.5 ml peripheral blood sample was drawn into PAXgene tubes and stored at -80 degrees C. Without T cell sorting, total RNA was isolated from whole blood using the PAXgene blood miRNA kit on an automated QIAcube. Peripheral blood from monozygotic twin pairs concordant or discordant for inflammatory bowel disease was subjected to deep TCRalpha and TCRbeta repertoire profiling with unique molecular barcoding. Smoking habits were recorded for all twin pairs, and individuals were classified as current, former or never smokers. The entry originates in a study of monozygotic twins with inflammatory bowel disease (dated by TCRdb to about 2019). Regarding the complete study: The complete study included approximately 28 monozygotic twin pairs: 19 IBD-discordant Danish pairs and nine German pairs, of which four were IBD-concordant and five were IBD-discordant. Each individual had, on average, about 151 000 unique TCRalpha sequences and 181 000 unique TCRbeta sequences available for analysis. The search for disease-associated traits relied mainly on comparing, within discordant pairs, IBD patients with their genetically identical healthy co-twins. Broader findings and caveats from the paper: Concordant and discordant twins showed no difference in repertoire similarity, possibly because of limited statistical power. The results gave no support for a single strong signal or clonotype linked to IBD. Differing immunosuppressive treatments among patients may have added background noise and inter-individual variability to the repertoires. IBD patients shared fewer clonotypes with other individuals than healthy twins did, most markedly in patients showing signs of disease activity. The analysis was unable to tell apart different T cell subtypes. Measured by the inverse Simpson index, TCRbeta repertoire diversity was lower in IBD patients than in their healthy co-twins.

This receptor chain uses TRBV11-2 and TRBJ1-2. This TCR was sampled from a human donor with ulcerative colitis or Crohn's disease, or a healthy co-twin of an affected twin (not recorded which). Sequencing was performed on blood. The CDR3 amino acid sequence is: CASSRSSGANYGYTF.